Below, 30 T cell receptor beta chains from the same sample are listed, as sequenced in a study of glioma-infiltrating T cells. TCR alpha and beta CDR3 regions were amplified from RNA using iRepertoire nested multiplex PCR. TCRdb redid the calling of the multiplex PCR reads with MiXCR, one entry per CDR3 protein. The repertoire holds roughly 190,000 distinct CDR3 sequences, with approximately 30% as singletons. Sequencing was done on a sample of glioma tissue, nonneoplastic brain tissue, or PBMCs (not recorded which). All receptors come from a human donor with low-grade glioma or glioblastoma, undergoing nonglioma brain surgery, or in good health (not recorded which).

V usage is TRBV5-1 and J usage is TRBJ2-1; 9 nucleotides align to TRBD2. Trimming at V came to 0 bases and at J to 8 bases, leaving 9 bases not matched to a gene. The CDR3 sequence is 16 residues long. Germline CDR1 and CDR2: SGHRS and YFSETQ. The DNA of the CDR3 is TGCGCCAGCAGCTTGGTAGGTAGCGGGAGTCAACATGAGCAGTTCTTC. Protein sequence: CASSLVGSGSQHEQFF.

This clonotype was detected many times. V usage is TRBV4-2 and J usage is TRBJ2-7; D may correspond to TRBD1 or TRBD2 (7 bases each). Trimming cost V 0 bases and J 4 bases, with 16 bases left between them. Germline CDR1 and CDR2: LGHNA and YNFKEQ. The CDR3 consists of 16 residues. The CDR3 loop reads CASSQDLPRGGYEQYF. CDR3 coding DNA: TGTGCCAGCAGCCAAGATCTGCCCAGGGGGGGATACGAGCAGTACTTC.

The sample holds many counts of this clonotype. This rearrangement joins TRBV27 to TRBJ2-1, with D tentatively TRBD2 (7 bases). The CDR3 consists of 15 residues. Looked up from germline, CDR1 is MNHEY and CDR2 is SMNVEV (reference sequence). V lost 6 bases, J lost 3 bases, and 15 bases lay in between. The CDR3 region has the DNA TGTGCCAGCAGGAAGGGGGGGGGCGGCTACAATGAGCAGTTCTTC. Amino acid sequence: CASRKGGGGYNEQFF.

This clonotype has at least ten counts. The chain joins TRBV6-1 to TRBJ2-2; 10 nucleotides agree with TRBD2. J was trimmed by 0 bases and V by 5 bases; bases with no gene match: 9. The V gene's germline CDR1 is MNHNS and CDR2 SASEGT. This CDR3 is built from 18 residues. The chain's CDR3 is CASSSGLAHKTNTGELFF. CDR3 in DNA: TGTGCCAGCAGTTCGGGACTAGCGCACAAAACGAACACCGGGGAGCTGTTTTTT.

CDR3 amino acids: CASTEVASGRGRDTQYF. The CDR3 DNA reads as TGTGCCAGTACCGAAGTGGCTAGCGGGAGAGGTAGAGATACGCAGTATTTT. The chain links TRBV19 to TRBJ2-3, with 10 bases fitting TRBD2. CDR1 and CDR2 (germline): LNHDA, SQIVND (reference sequence). The junction had 15 bases not matched to a gene; V was cut back by 7 bases and J by 5 bases. The CDR3 extends over 17 amino acids.

This clonotype was observed once. Mismatch with germline at one junction end may stem from a read error. The chain employs TRBV12-3 or TRBV12-4 and TRBJ2-7, with D perhaps matching TRBD2 (5 bases). The CDR3 consists of 16 residues. The CDR3 sequence: CASSRPSGPSSHEQYF. CDR3 coding DNA: TGTGCCAGCAGTCGACCCAGCGGCCCTAGCTCCCACGAGCAGTACTTC.

The chain combines TRBV10-1 with TRBJ1-1; perhaps TRBD1 as D (6 bases). Deletions cut 4 bases from V and 6 bases from J, with 15 bases between. The CDR3 covers 14 residues. The germline gives CDR1 WNHNN, CDR2 SYGVQD (reference sequence). CDR3 coding DNA: TGCGCCAGCAGTGGAGACACCAGGGGTTCTGAAGCTTTCTTT. Protein sequence: CASSGDTRGSEAFF.

This clonotype was detected ten times or more. This sequence joins TRBV2 and TRBJ2-3, with a possible D match to TRBD2 (6 bases). CDR1 and CDR2 from the germline V gene are SNHLY and FYNNEI. The CDR3 loop spans 14 amino acids. Trimming shortened V by 7 bases and J by 2 bases, and 13 bases separated the two germline ends. The CDR3 region has the DNA TGTGCCAGCACCAGACTAGACTCCACAGATACGCAGTATTTT. Translating it yields CASTRLDSTDTQYF.

This clonotype is a singleton in its sample. J is TRBJ2-1 and V is TRBV7-9; D perhaps matches TRBD2 (5 bases). Germline values: CDR1 SEHNR, CDR2 FQNEAQ (reference sequence). This CDR3 region has 16 residues. V was shortened by 2 bases and J by 10 bases, with 21 bases between the two germline ends. The CDR3 DNA reads TGTGCCAGCAGCTTAAGTTCCTGGCGGGCCAGCTACGAGCAGTTCTTC. Encoded protein: CASSLSSWRASYEQFF. Supplemented by reference TRBV7-9 and TRBJ2-1, the full variable domain reads DTGVSQNPRHKITKRGQNVTFRCDPISEHNRLYWYRQTLGQGPEFLTYFQNEAQLEKSRLLSDRFSAERPKGSFSTLEIQRTEQGDSAMYLCASSLSSWRASYEQFFGPGTRLTVL.

This clonotype was seen repeatedly, ten times or more. The V gene is TRBV18, the J gene TRBJ2-1, with a weak D call TRBD2 (5 bases). Trimming left V 6 bases short and J 7 bases short, with 10 bases between. Germline assignment: CDR1 KGHSH and CDR2 LQKENI. The CDR3 is made up of 12 amino acids. In nucleotides, the CDR3 is TGTGCCAGCTCTTTAGCGAATAATGAGCAGTTCTTC. Translating it yields CASSLANNEQFF.

This clonotype was seen many times. The chain couples TRBV3-1 to TRBJ1-1, with D uncertain. Trimming cost V 2 bases and J 5 bases, with 12 bases left between them. The CDR3 has 14 residues. CDR1 and CDR2 (germline): LGHDT, YNNKEL (reference sequence). The DNA of the CDR3 is TGTGCCAGCAGCCAACCAGCGGCGGGTACTGAAGCTTTCTTT. It is translated as CASSQPAAGTEAFF.

This clonotype was picked up many times. The chain carries TRBV4-3 and TRBJ2-7; TRBD2 is a possible D gene (6 bases). Looked up from germline, CDR1 is LGHNA and CDR2 is YSLEER. The CDR3 has 15 residues. Trimming stripped 0 bases from V and 1 base from J, with 10 bases between. As DNA, the CDR3 is TGCGCCAGCAGCCAAGATTGGGGGACTTCCTACGAGCAGTACTTC. It yields the protein CASSQDWGTSYEQYF.

CDR3 loop: CASSNPDDPAGLAYYEQYF. CDR3 DNA sequence: TGTGCCAGCAGTAACCCTGACGATCCGGCAGGACTAGCGTATTACGAGCAGTACTTC. This chain uses TRBV6-4 with TRBJ2-7; 9 bases are a match to TRBD2. Germline V gene data show CDR1 as MRHNA and CDR2 as SNTAGT. V lost 5 bases and J lost 4; bases outside the gene matches: 21. The CDR3 spans 19 residues.

CDR3 sequence: CASSIPGQGYQETQYF. The CDR3 DNA follows: TGTGCCAGCAGCATTCCGGGACAGGGGTACCAAGAGACCCAGTACTTC. The genes are TRBV11-1 and TRBJ2-5; 10 bases line up with TRBD1. Germline V CDR1 and CDR2: SGHAT, FQDESV (reference sequence). The V gene end was trimmed by 5 bases and the J gene end by 0 bases; junction bases not matched to a gene: 6. The CDR3 totals 16 residues.

This clonotype was observed a few times. CDR3 in DNA: TGTGCCAGTAGTACCCCCGACAGGAGTAGGAACACTGAAGCTTTCTTT. The encoded protein is CASSTPDRSRNTEAFF. The chain recombines TRBV19 with TRBJ1-1; TRBD1 is a possible D gene (6 bases). The germline CDR1 and CDR2 sequences are LNHDA and SQIVND (reference sequence). The length of the CDR3 is 16 residues. Trimming left V 4 bases short and J 1 base short, with 16 bases between. Filled out from reference TRBV19 and TRBJ1-1, the complete variable domain reads DGGITQSPKYLFRKEGQNVTLSCEQNLNHDAMYWYRQDPGQGLRLIYYSQIVNDFQKGDIAEGYSVSREKKESFPLTVTSAQKNPTAFYLCASSTPDRSRNTEAFFGQGTRLTVV.

This clonotype was seen at least ten times. This chain uses TRBV20-1 with TRBJ1-5, with D unclear. The CDR3 runs 12 residues. Germline V gene sequence: CDR1 DFQATT, CDR2 SNEGSKA (reference sequence). Trimming pared 5 bases from V and 1 base from J, leaving 6 bases between. The CDR3 is CSALDSNQPQHF. CDR3 coding DNA: TGCAGTGCTCTGGACAGCAATCAGCCCCAGCATTTT.

This clonotype was detected many times. The V gene is TRBV18, the J gene TRBJ1-4; D call uncertain. The V gene's germline CDR1 is KGHSH and CDR2 LQKENI. The CDR3 consists of 14 residues. The ends were cut back, 4 bases at V and 0 bases at J, with 6 bases in the middle. DNA of the CDR3: TGTGCCAGCTCACGAAGTTCAACTAATGAAAAACTGTTTTTT. Its protein product is CASSRSSTNEKLFF.

The V and J genes are TRBV19 and TRBJ1-5, with 9 bases matching TRBD1. From germline, CDR1 is LNHDA and CDR2 SQIVND (reference sequence). Germline trimming cut 11 bases from V and 3 bases from J; bases unmatched to any gene: 8. This CDR3 has 14 residues. CDR3 bases: TGTGCCTGCTCCGGGACAGGGACCAATCAGCCCCAGCATTTT. It specifies CACSGTGTNQPQHF.

This clonotype was observed a handful of times. The rearrangement uses TRBV11-2 and TRBJ2-1; no reliable D call. CDR3 length: 13 residues. Trimming removed 5 bases from V and 7 bases from J, with 12 bases in between. CDR1 SGHAT and CDR2 FQNNGV come from the germline V gene. Here the CDR3 DNA reads TGTGCCAGCAGCATCCCCATGGGGAATGAGCAGTTCTTC. As protein: CASSIPMGNEQFF.

As for this clonotype: A much larger clone differs from this one at a single base, so this may be a read error. The genes are TRBV7-2 and TRBJ2-5, with D perhaps TRBD2 (5 bases). This CDR3 comprises 16 residues. V was cut by 1 base and J by 4 bases, with 16 bases left in between. CDR1 is SGHTA, CDR2 FQGNSA, per germline. CDR3 DNA sequence: TGTGCCAGCAGCTTAGGCCGCTCGAGCGGCCGAGAGACCCAGTACTTC. Translating it yields CASSLGRSSGRETQYF.

This clonotype showed up many times. The chain uses TRBV9 and TRBJ1-5; maybe TRBD1 (5 bases). CDR1 and CDR2 from the germline V gene are SGDLS and YYNGEE. Deletions cut 0 bases from V and 0 bases from J, with 7 bases between. This CDR3 contains 15 residues. The CDR3 loop reads CASSVAGYSNQPQHF. The CDR3 DNA reads as TGTGCCAGCAGCGTAGCAGGGTATAGCAATCAGCCCCAGCATTTT.

The chain employs TRBV27 and TRBJ2-1; 12 nucleotides agree with TRBD2. Germline V CDR1 and CDR2: MNHEY, SMNVEV (reference sequence). The CDR3 is 15 amino acids. V lost 0 bases, J lost 7 bases, and 1 base stayed unmatched. CDR3: CASSLSTSGRNEQFF. In nucleotides, the CDR3 is TGTGCCAGCAGTTTATCTACTAGCGGGAGGAATGAGCAGTTCTTC.

This clonotype was detected ten times or more. The genes are TRBV7-2 and TRBJ2-3; 7 bases map to TRBD2. There are 16 residues in the CDR3. CDR1 and CDR2 (germline): SGHTA, FQGNSA. After removal of 2 bases from V and 0 bases from J, the junction contained 5 bases not matched to a gene. The CDR3 DNA follows: TGTGCCAGCAGCTTATGGGCGGGAGCAAGCACAGATACGCAGTATTTT. Encoded protein: CASSLWAGASTDTQYF.

This clonotype was seen many times. This chain links TRBV6-2 or TRBV6-3 with TRBJ2-1; 7 nucleotides agree with TRBD2. The CDR3 runs to 14 residues. The germline gives CDR1 MNHEY, CDR2 SVGEGT. V shed 4 bases, J shed 8 bases, and the junction held 8 bases outside the gene matches. CDR3 nucleotides: TGTGCCAGCAGTTTTGAGGGAGGGCCCGATGAGCAGTTCTTC. It codes for CASSFEGGPDEQFF.

This clonotype was detected ten times or more. This sequence joins TRBV28 and TRBJ2-5; 8 bases agree with TRBD1. J lost 0 bases, V lost 6 bases, and 9 bases had no gene match. CDR3 size: 16 residues. The V gene's germline CDR1 is MDHEN and CDR2 SYDVKM. In nucleotides, the CDR3 is TGTGCCAGCAGCCCGCCGAGGACAGGGCACCAAGAGACCCAGTACTTC. This translates into CASSPPRTGHQETQYF.

This clonotype occurred a few times. The rearrangement joins TRBV3-1 to TRBJ2-5; TRBD1 is a possible D gene (5 bases). Germline V lookup: CDR1 LGHDT, CDR2 YNNKEL (reference sequence). The germline V and J ends were trimmed by 4 bases and 4 bases, with 16 bases remaining between them. The length of the CDR3 is 15 residues. CDR3 coding DNA: TGTGCCAGCAGCCTACCCTCGGTAGGGGCAGAGACCCAGTACTTC. This codes for CASSLPSVGAETQYF.

This clonotype was recorded only once. A junction end diverges from the germline sequence, so it may reflect a read error. The gene calls are TRBV27 and TRBJ1-5, with D perhaps TRBD1 (6 bases). The CDR3 consists of 16 residues. Looked up from germline, CDR1 is MNHEY and CDR2 is SMNVEV (reference sequence). The CDR3: CASSFGGGHGNQPQHF. DNA of the CDR3: TGTGCTAGCAGTTTCGGTGGGGGGCATGGCAATCAGCCCCAGCATTTT.

In regard to this clonotype: A much larger clone sits a single nucleotide away, making a read error possible. The chain links TRBV3-1 to TRBJ2-5, with 7 bases that match TRBD2. The germline V gene has CDR1 LGHDT and CDR2 YNNKEL (reference sequence). J lost 7 bases, V lost 6 bases, and 2 bases had no gene match. This CDR3 spans 11 amino acids. CDR3 in DNA: TGTGCCAGCAGGGGGGGGAGGACCCAGTACTTC. Protein product: CASRGGRTQYF.

The CDR3 here is CASSIDRKSVQPQHF. The CDR3 DNA sequence: TGTGCCAGTAGTATAGACAGGAAGAGTGTTCAGCCCCAGCATTTT. This chain links TRBV7-9 with TRBJ1-5; D is possibly TRBD1 (6 bases). Germline loops: CDR1 SEHNR, CDR2 FQNEAQ (reference sequence). V lost 9 bases to trimming and J lost 6 bases, with 21 bases between them. CDR3 length: 15 residues.

This clonotype has ten or more counts. The chain uses TRBV27 and TRBJ1-1, with TRBD1 matching over 7 bases. V shed 6 bases and J 7 bases; nucleotides not matched to a gene: 8. The CDR3 spans 13 residues. In germline, CDR1 is MNHEY, CDR2 SMNVEV (reference sequence). Here the CDR3 DNA reads TGTGCCAGCAGGGATGGACAGGAACTTGAAGCTTTCTTT. This translates into CASRDGQELEAFF.